Judged by frequency, the clone carrying this T cell receptor (beta chain) is medium-sized (0.01 to 0.1%). Its antigen is unknown. Each sample's input was approximately 270 ng genomic DNA, some 38,000 genome equivalents. The entry originates in a study of T cell clusters in autoimmune cytopenias. Study-wide context: The median distinct TRB clonotype count was 2,000 to 2,500 per sample, from a median approximately 51,000 reads. Overall study findings and caveats: TRB repertoire shifts in secondary cytopenia and chronic lymphocytic leukemia mostly reflected lymphoma, not autoimmunity.

This CDR3 has 14 residues. Germline CDR1 MNHNY, CDR2 SVGAGI (reference sequence). TRB rearrangements were amplified by touch-down multiplex PCR with mixed TRB-A/B primers. TCRdb re-called the multiplex PCR reads and catalogs CDR3 proteins one per entry, DNA excluded. Here the sample table reports approximately 6,000 distinct CDR3 sequences. A further study also used this sample, focusing on T cell repertoires in aging, cancer and after chemotherapy.

The chain employs TRBV6-6 and TRBJ2-5; TCRdb reports TRBD1, a call that lacks DNA to check it against. The sample was peripheral blood. This clonotype was obtained from a human donor in good health. CDR3 amino acids: CASSYAGAGETQYF.